These T cell receptor beta chains were read from a single sample in a study of regulatory T cells in long-lasting Graves disease. TCRdb ran MiXCR on the multiplex PCR reads and lists one entry per CDR3 protein. The sample has roughly 500,000 distinct CDR3 sequences, approximately 13% seen once. These data are also associated with another study on T cells in Graves' hyperthyroidism and ophthalmopathy.

The sample was peripheral blood mononuclear cells (PBMCs), taken at new diagnosis, from a patient treated with antithyroid drugs. These receptors originate from a man younger than 40 with Graves disease. Each CDR3 is given with its conserved first and last residue. Fields, in order: clone size, V gene, D gene, CDR3 length, J gene, CDR3 DNA, CDR3 protein. A D gene is named only where the DNA matches it firmly. Clone size, where shown, is once, few, many, or a class for clones that have expanded.

many	TRBV12-3/TRBV12-4	-	12	TRBJ1-1	TGTGCCAGCAGTTTGGGTCGTTCGCGAGCTTTCTTT	CASSLGRSRAFF
-	TRBV19	-	14	TRBJ1-5	TGTGCCACTAGCGGGGGCGGTTGGGAGTCGACCCAGCATTTT	CATSGGGWESTQHF
many	TRBV7-9	-	14	TRBJ1-5	TGTGCCAGTCAGGGGTTAGGGATCGATCAGCCCCAGCATTTT	CASQGLGIDQPQHF
-	TRBV20-1	-	13	TRBJ2-2	TGCAGTGCTGAAAAGGTCACGACCGGGGAGCTGTTTTTT	CSAEKVTTGELFF
-	TRBV5-6	TRBD2	14	TRBJ2-7	TGTGCCAGCAGCTTGGGACTAGCGATCGACGAGCAGTACTTC	CASSLGLAIDEQYF
many	TRBV5-6	-	14	TRBJ2-7	TGTGCCAGCAGCCACCGATCCCCAGGGCGGGAGCAGTACTTC	CASSHRSPGREQYF
many	TRBV20-1	-	10	TRBJ1-1	TGCAGTGCCCAGGAGATTAAAGCTTTCTTT	CSAQEIKAFF
-	TRBV10-3	-	12	TRBJ1-2	TGTGCCACCTACGGACCGTATTATGGCTACACCTTC	CATYGPYYGYTF
few	TRBV20-1	-	14	TRBJ2-1	TGCAGTGCTGGCAGTATGGACTCCTACAATGAGCAGTTCTTC	CSAGSMDSYNEQFF
few	TRBV20-1	TRBD2	19	TRBJ2-2	TGCAGTGCTAGAGATCCTGGTAGCGGGAGATTCGCGAACACCGGGGAGCTGTTTTTT	CSARDPGSGRFANTGELFF
many	TRBV20-1	-	15	TRBJ2-7	TGCAGTGCTAGAGATTTGGGCGGGCCTTCCTACGAGCAGTACTTC	CSARDLGGPSYEQYF
many	TRBV9	-	14	TRBJ1-4	TGTGCCAGCAGCGCATTCGGTACTAATGAAAAACTGTTTTTT	CASSAFGTNEKLFF
many	TRBV10-2	-	16	TRBJ1-5	TGCGCCAGCAGTGGGGGCAGGACTCCGGGGAATCAGCCCCAGCATTTT	CASSGGRTPGNQPQHF
many	TRBV27	-	13	TRBJ2-1	TGTGCCAGCAGTTTGGAGGGAATTCATGAGCAGTTCTTC	CASSLEGIHEQFF
many	TRBV12-3/TRBV12-4	-	18	TRBJ2-3	TGTGCCAGCAGTTCGCGACCGATGGACAGGGAGGGGTCAGATACGCAGTATTTT	CASSSRPMDREGSDTQYF
many	TRBV30	-	13	TRBJ1-1	TGTGCCTGGAGTGTAGCGGAGAACACTGAAGCTTTCTTT	CAWSVAENTEAFF
-	TRBV5-5	TRBD1	15	TRBJ2-7	TGCGCCAGCAGCCCAGGGACAGGGGGCCGGGACGAGCAGTACTTC	CASSPGTGGRDEQYF
many	TRBV28	-	14	TRBJ2-3	TGTGCCAGCAGTTTAATGTGGGGGCAGGATACGCAGTATTTT	CASSLMWGQDTQYF
many	TRBV11-2	TRBD1	14	TRBJ2-3	TGTGCCAGCAGCTTAGTTGGGACAGGGTCTGCGCAGTATTTT	CASSLVGTGSAQYF
many	TRBV5-1	-	12	TRBJ2-7	TGCGCCAGCAGCACCGGGGAGTACGAGCAGTACTTC	CASSTGEYEQYF
many	TRBV6-5	TRBD2	18	TRBJ2-3	TGTGCCAGCAGTTACTGGCGGGAGCGGGTAAATGGCACAGATACGCAGTATTTT	CASSYWRERVNGTDTQYF
few	TRBV3-1	-	15	TRBJ2-3	TGTGCCAGCAGCCACATCAGTACAGGGTCAGATACGCAGTATTTT	CASSHISTGSDTQYF
many	TRBV11-3	-	12	TRBJ2-1	TGTGCCAGCAGCCCCAACGACAATGAGCAGTTCTTC	CASSPNDNEQFF
many	TRBV9	TRBD1	13	TRBJ2-1	TGTGCCAGCACGGGGACAGGTCTCAATGAGCAGTTCTTC	CASTGTGLNEQFF
-	TRBV7-8	TRBD1	12	TRBJ2-7	TGTGCCAGCAGGCAACAGGGGGTAAAGCAGTACTTC	CASRQQGVKQYF
many	TRBV5-1	-	15	TRBJ1-5	TGTGCCAGCAGCTTGGGGCAGGGCTGGAATCAGCCCCAGCATTTT	CASSLGQGWNQPQHF
many	TRBV20-1	-	13	TRBJ1-4	TGCAGTGCAAAGACAGGAAGGAGTGAAAAACTGTTTTTT	CSAKTGRSEKLFF
-	TRBV11-2	TRBD2	16	TRBJ2-7	TGTGCCAGCAGCTTAGTCGTAGCGGGAGAGGATGACGAGCAGTACTTC	CASSLVVAGEDDEQYF
many	TRBV27	-	17	TRBJ2-1	TGTGCCAAAGGGGACTCCCTCGCTGGGGAATCCTACAATGAGCAGTTCTTC	CAKGDSLAGESYNEQFF
many	TRBV12-3/TRBV12-4	-	11	TRBJ2-1	TGTGCCAGCAGTTTATCCTCAACGCAGTTCTTC	CASSLSSTQFF
many	TRBV12-5	-	12	TRBJ1-1	TGTGCTAGCACTCGGGACTTTCGAATCGCTTTCTTT	CASTRDFRIAFF
many	TRBV5-6	-	14	TRBJ2-3	TGTGCCAGCGGCTTAATGTGGACAGCGGATACGCAGTATTTT	CASGLMWTADTQYF
many	TRBV20-1	TRBD2	18	TRBJ2-1	TGCAGTGCTAGAGGGATTAGCGGGCCCCCGGGCACCTACAATGAGCAGTTCTTC	CSARGISGPPGTYNEQFF
many	TRBV6-1	TRBD1	14	TRBJ1-2	TGTGCCAGCACTTTGGGACAGGGAATTGGAGGCTACACCTTC	CASTLGQGIGGYTF
few	TRBV29-1	TRBD2	16	TRBJ2-5	TGCAGCGTTGAAGATCGACTAGCGGGGCACCAAGAGACCCAGTACTTC	CSVEDRLAGHQETQYF
-	TRBV20-1	TRBD2	18	TRBJ2-7	TGCAGTGCTAGAGGAGGACTAGCGGGAGGTTATGGGCGGTACGAGCAGTACTTC	CSARGGLAGGYGRYEQYF
few	TRBV19	-	15	TRBJ1-1	TGTGCCAGTAGTGGGGGGGGGTCCCGACCAACTGAAGCTTTCTTT	CASSGGGSRPTEAFF
-	TRBV7-2	-	17	TRBJ1-5	TGTGCCAGCAGCTTAGAGTCCGGGCCAGCTAGCAATCAGCCCCAGCATTTT	CASSLESGPASNQPQHF
many	TRBV18	-	15	TRBJ2-2	TGTGCCAGCTCACCACGGGAGGTGAACACCGGGGAGCTGTTTTTT	CASSPREVNTGELFF
few	TRBV20-1	-	14	TRBJ1-5	TGCAGTGCTAGAGATGGGACATCAAATCAGCCCCAGCATTTT	CSARDGTSNQPQHF
many	TRBV3-1	-	14	TRBJ2-7	TGTGCCAGCAGCCAAGGTGCGGCGACCTACGAGCAGTACTTC	CASSQGAATYEQYF
many	TRBV7-8	TRBD2	16	TRBJ2-3	TGTGCCAGCAGCTTACTGACTAGCGGGCGTACAAATACGCAGTATTTT	CASSLLTSGRTNTQYF
-	TRBV12-3/TRBV12-4	-	13	TRBJ1-4	TGTGCCAGCAGCCAAACAGCGATCGGAAAACTGTTTTTT	CASSQTAIGKLFF
many	TRBV12-3/TRBV12-4	-	13	TRBJ1-2	TGTGCCAGCAGTCCTGACAGAGGGCATGGCTACACCTTC	CASSPDRGHGYTF
-	TRBV4-1	-	12	TRBJ2-5	TGCGCCAGCAGCGCCAACGAAGAGACCCAGTACTTC	CASSANEETQYF
many	TRBV29-1	TRBD2	13	TRBJ2-7	TGCAGCGTTGATCGCGGGGGAACCTACGAGCAGTACTTC	CSVDRGGTYEQYF